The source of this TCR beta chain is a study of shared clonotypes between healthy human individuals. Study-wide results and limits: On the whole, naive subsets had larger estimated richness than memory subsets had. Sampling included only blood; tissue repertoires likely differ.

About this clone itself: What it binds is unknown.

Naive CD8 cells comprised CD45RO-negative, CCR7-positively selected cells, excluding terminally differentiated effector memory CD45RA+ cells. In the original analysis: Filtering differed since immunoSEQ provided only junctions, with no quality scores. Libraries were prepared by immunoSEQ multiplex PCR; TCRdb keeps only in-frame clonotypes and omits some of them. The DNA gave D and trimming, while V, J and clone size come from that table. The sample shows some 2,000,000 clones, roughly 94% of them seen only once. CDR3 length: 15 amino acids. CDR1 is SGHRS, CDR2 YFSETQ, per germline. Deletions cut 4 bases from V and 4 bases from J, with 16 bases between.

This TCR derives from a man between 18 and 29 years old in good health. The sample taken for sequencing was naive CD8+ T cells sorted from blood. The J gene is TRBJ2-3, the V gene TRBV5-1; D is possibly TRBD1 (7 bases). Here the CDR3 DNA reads TGCGCCAGCAGCCCAGGGGGGCTTAGCGCAGATACGCAGTATTTT. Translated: CASSPGGLSADTQYF.